This T cell receptor (beta chain) was recovered during a study of T cell responses to AZD1222 COVID-19 vaccine. The assay was immunoSEQ multiplex PCR, and TCRdb's table has in-frame clones only and misses some. The profile shows roughly 140,000 clones, 85% to 90% of them singletons. Study findings and constraints: The study found vaccine-associated CD4 TCRs spanning spike, dominant at 160-218 and 743-854. Sampled repertoires all dated from after the peak T cell response. The sample set comprised mostly white British donors with more females, and clonal diversity was possibly underestimated. Elevations in Spike-specific TCR breadth and depth followed administration of two AZD1222 doses.

The CDR3 spans 15 residues. CDR1 is SGHTA and CDR2 is FQGNSA in the germline V gene. The V segment lost 6 bases and the J segment 1 base; nucleotides outside the gene matches: 5. On this clone: Its antigen is unknown.

This clonotype was obtained from an adult who received the AZD1222 COVID-19 vaccine. The sequencing here drew on peripheral blood, taken 28 days after the second AZD1222 dose. The chain links TRBV7-2 to TRBJ1-4; TRBD1 agrees at 7 bases. CDR3 DNA sequence: TGTGCCAGCAGGATGCAGGGGGGAACTAATGAAAAACTGTTTTTT. Its translation is CASRMQGGTNEKLFF.